Listed below are T cell receptor beta chains from one sample, sequenced in a study of OX40 agonist ivuxolimab in advanced cancers. Repertoires were generated with immunoSEQ multiplex PCR, while TCRdb's copy carries only in-frame clones and drops some. The data hold 78,000 or so clones, with 80% to 90% observed a single time. The specimen comprised CD4+ or CD8+ T cells sorted from blood, sampled in a trial of the OX40 agonist ivuxolimab. The receptors shown here come from an adult with an advanced solid tumor such as melanoma, head and neck, liver or kidney cancer. Both conserved end residues are part of each CDR3. The order of the fields is CDR3 DNA, CDR3 protein, V gene, J gene, D gene, clone size. D genes are given only for firm matches. Part of the rows lack a size; the others show once, few, many or a class for expanded clones.

CDR3 DNA: TGTGCCAGTAGTATCCCCGGACAGGCATACTACAATGAGCAGTTCTTC
CDR3 protein: CASSIPGQAYYNEQFF
V gene: TRBV19
J gene: TRBJ2-1
D gene: TRBD1
clone size: -

CDR3 DNA: TGTGCCAGCAGCGCCGGACAGAGCTATGGCTACACCTTC
CDR3 protein: CASSAGQSYGYTF
V gene: TRBV6-1
J gene: TRBJ1-2
D gene: -
clone size: -

CDR3 DNA: TGTGCCAGCAGTTTTAGCGGGGGCGAGCAGTACTTC
CDR3 protein: CASSFSGGEQYF
V gene: TRBV28
J gene: TRBJ2-7
D gene: TRBD2
clone size: -

CDR3 DNA: TGTGCCAGCAGAAAAGAGCTGGGGTTTGACGAGCAGTACTTC
CDR3 protein: CASRKELGFDEQYF
V gene: TRBV5-5
J gene: TRBJ2-7
D gene: -
clone size: -

CDR3 DNA: TGTGCCAGCACGGAGGGGATGGGAGAGACCCAGTACTTC
CDR3 protein: CASTEGMGETQYF
V gene: TRBV2
J gene: TRBJ2-5
D gene: -
clone size: few

CDR3 DNA: TGTGCCAGCAGCTTGACGTTGGGGAGCTATGGCTACACCTTC
CDR3 protein: CASSLTLGSYGYTF
V gene: TRBV7-9
J gene: TRBJ1-2
D gene: -
clone size: -

CDR3 DNA: TGTGCCAGTAGTCTGGGTACTAACAATGAGCAGTTCTTC
CDR3 protein: CASSLGTNNEQFF
V gene: TRBV19
J gene: TRBJ2-1
D gene: -
clone size: -

CDR3 DNA: TGTGCCAGCAGTCCCCCGGGGAGGAGGGGCACTGAAGCTTTCTTT
CDR3 protein: CASSPPGRRGTEAFF
V gene: TRBV28
J gene: TRBJ1-1
D gene: -
clone size: few

CDR3 DNA: TGTGCCAGCAGGGCTGCGGGACAGGTATTCTCTGGAAACACCATATATTTT
CDR3 protein: CASRAAGQVFSGNTIYF
V gene: TRBV2
J gene: TRBJ1-3
D gene: TRBD1
clone size: -

CDR3 DNA: TGTGCCAGCAGCCAAGGACAGTGGGATATCTACGAGCAGTACTTC
CDR3 protein: CASSQGQWDIYEQYF
V gene: TRBV14
J gene: TRBJ2-7
D gene: -
clone size: -

CDR3 DNA: TGTGCCAGCAGCATCACTAGTCACAGGGATCTCTATGGCTACACCTTC
CDR3 protein: CASSITSHRDLYGYTF
V gene: TRBV7-9
J gene: TRBJ1-2
D gene: -
clone size: -

CDR3 DNA: TGTGCCAGCTCACTGACGGGACAGGGGGCCGCTGGAAACACCATATATTTT
CDR3 protein: CASSLTGQGAAGNTIYF
V gene: TRBV18
J gene: TRBJ1-3
D gene: TRBD1
clone size: -

CDR3 DNA: TGTGCCAGCAGCCAGGAAAGACAGCGACTCTATGGCTACACCTTC
CDR3 protein: CASSQERQRLYGYTF
V gene: TRBV4-2
J gene: TRBJ1-2
D gene: -
clone size: -

CDR3 DNA: TGTGCCAGTAGTATAGCAGGGGACCTAATTGAAAAACTGTTTTTT
CDR3 protein: CASSIAGDLIEKLFF
V gene: TRBV19
J gene: TRBJ1-4
D gene: -
clone size: -

CDR3 DNA: TGTGCCAGCAGTTACTCAAGGACTAGACCCGATACGCAGTATTTT
CDR3 protein: CASSYSRTRPDTQYF
V gene: TRBV6-5
J gene: TRBJ2-3
D gene: TRBD2
clone size: -

CDR3 DNA: TGTGCCAGCAGCTTCAGGGGTTGGGGCTACACCTTC
CDR3 protein: CASSFRGWGYTF
V gene: TRBV6-5
J gene: TRBJ1-2
D gene: -
clone size: -

CDR3 DNA: TGTGCCAGCAGCCTCCGACTAGCGATGAGCACAGATACGCAGTATTTT
CDR3 protein: CASSLRLAMSTDTQYF
V gene: TRBV13
J gene: TRBJ2-3
D gene: TRBD2
clone size: few

CDR3 DNA: TGTGCCAGCAGTGAGACAGTAGATACGCAGTATTTT
CDR3 protein: CASSETVDTQYF
V gene: TRBV6-1
J gene: TRBJ2-3
D gene: -
clone size: once

CDR3 DNA: TGTGCCAGCAGGGTCGACTTTGAGGGCTACACCTTC
CDR3 protein: CASRVDFEGYTF
V gene: TRBV6-1
J gene: TRBJ1-2
D gene: -
clone size: -

CDR3 DNA: TGTGCCAGCAGCTTAGGAGGCGCGGTATACAATGAGCAGTTCTTC
CDR3 protein: CASSLGGAVYNEQFF
V gene: TRBV7-2
J gene: TRBJ2-1
D gene: -
clone size: once

CDR3 DNA: TGTGCCAGCAGCCAAATCCTGGGGAATAATTCACCCCTCCACTTT
CDR3 protein: CASSQILGNNSPLHF
V gene: TRBV4-2
J gene: TRBJ1-6
D gene: -
clone size: -

CDR3 DNA: TGCGCCAGCAGCTCTGGGACTAGCGGGTACACCGGGGAGCTGTTTTTT
CDR3 protein: CASSSGTSGYTGELFF
V gene: TRBV5-1
J gene: TRBJ2-2
D gene: TRBD2
clone size: -

CDR3 DNA: TGTGCCAGCAGTCTACTGACTAGCGGGATGGCAGGGCAGTATTTT
CDR3 protein: CASSLLTSGMAGQYF
V gene: TRBV28
J gene: TRBJ2-3
D gene: TRBD2
clone size: -

CDR3 DNA: TGCAGCGTTGAAGAATCACAGGGGAACACTGAAGCTTTCTTT
CDR3 protein: CSVEESQGNTEAFF
V gene: TRBV29-1
J gene: TRBJ1-1
D gene: -
clone size: -

CDR3 DNA: TGTGCCAGCAGTTACAGGGGGCCGTCGAACACTGAAGCTTTCTTT
CDR3 protein: CASSYRGPSNTEAFF
V gene: TRBV6-5
J gene: TRBJ1-1
D gene: TRBD1
clone size: -

CDR3 DNA: TGTGCCAGCAGTTTTAGGCAGGGAGAAGCTTTCTTT
CDR3 protein: CASSFRQGEAFF
V gene: TRBV27
J gene: TRBJ1-1
D gene: -
clone size: -

CDR3 DNA: TGTGCCAGCAGCCCCCGTTTGACAGGGTCTTGGGAGCAGTACTTC
CDR3 protein: CASSPRLTGSWEQYF
V gene: TRBV11-1
J gene: TRBJ2-7
D gene: TRBD1
clone size: -

CDR3 DNA: TGTGCCAGCAACCGGGGGGGGCGGGAAAAACTGTTTTTT
CDR3 protein: CASNRGGREKLFF
V gene: TRBV6-1
J gene: TRBJ1-4
D gene: -
clone size: -

CDR3 DNA: TGTGCCAGCAGCGTCCAGGGAACGCTCTACACCTTC
CDR3 protein: CASSVQGTLYTF
V gene: TRBV9
J gene: TRBJ1-2
D gene: -
clone size: -

CDR3 DNA: TGTGCCAGCAGGCCCGGTGGTATGGGCACAGATACGCAGTATTTT
CDR3 protein: CASRPGGMGTDTQYF
V gene: TRBV28
J gene: TRBJ2-3
D gene: -
clone size: -

CDR3 DNA: TGTGCCAGCAGTTATCCTAGCGGGAGCCGGTCTGGGGAGCTGTTTTTT
CDR3 protein: CASSYPSGSRSGELFF
V gene: TRBV6-6
J gene: TRBJ2-2
D gene: TRBD2
clone size: once

CDR3 DNA: TGTGCCATCAGTGAGTCTGAGTTTTCCTACAATGAGCAGTTCTTC
CDR3 protein: CAISESEFSYNEQFF
V gene: TRBV10-3
J gene: TRBJ2-1
D gene: -
clone size: -

CDR3 DNA: TGTGCCAGTAGTATGACATCGGGGGGCGAGCAGTACTTC
CDR3 protein: CASSMTSGGEQYF
V gene: TRBV19
J gene: TRBJ2-7
D gene: TRBD2
clone size: -

CDR3 DNA: TGTGCCAGCTACCAGGGACCACAAAGCAATCAGCCCCAGCATTTT
CDR3 protein: CASYQGPQSNQPQHF
V gene: TRBV6-1
J gene: TRBJ1-5
D gene: -
clone size: -

CDR3 DNA: TGTGCCAGCTCAGCGGGACAGGTGTTTGGAGAGACCCAGTACTTC
CDR3 protein: CASSAGQVFGETQYF
V gene: TRBV18
J gene: TRBJ2-5
D gene: TRBD1
clone size: -

CDR3 DNA: TGTGCCAGCAGCCTCGCTGGGGTCAACTATGGCTACACCTTC
CDR3 protein: CASSLAGVNYGYTF
V gene: TRBV14
J gene: TRBJ1-2
D gene: -
clone size: once

CDR3 DNA: TGTGCCAGCAGCTTTGGGCCTACAGGGGGCACTGAAGCTTTCTTT
CDR3 protein: CASSFGPTGGTEAFF
V gene: TRBV11-2
J gene: TRBJ1-1
D gene: TRBD1
clone size: once

CDR3 DNA: TGTGCCAGCAGTTACCCCCAGTGGAACACTGAAGCTTTCTTT
CDR3 protein: CASSYPQWNTEAFF
V gene: TRBV6-5
J gene: TRBJ1-1
D gene: -
clone size: -

CDR3 DNA: TGCGCCAGCAGCCAAGATAGGGGACAGCAAGAGACCCAGTACTTC
CDR3 protein: CASSQDRGQQETQYF
V gene: TRBV4-1
J gene: TRBJ2-5
D gene: TRBD1
clone size: -

CDR3 DNA: TGTGCCAGCAGCGGGACGGGACAGTCCAAGCAGCCCCAGCATTTT
CDR3 protein: CASSGTGQSKQPQHF
V gene: TRBV28
J gene: TRBJ1-5
D gene: TRBD1
clone size: -

CDR3 DNA: TGTGCCAGCAGGGTTCTAGCGGGAGTCGATGAGCAGTTCTTC
CDR3 protein: CASRVLAGVDEQFF
V gene: TRBV6-1
J gene: TRBJ2-1
D gene: TRBD2
clone size: -

CDR3 DNA: TGTGCCAGCAGTCCGGGAGAAAGGCCTGAAGCTTTCTTT
CDR3 protein: CASSPGERPEAFF
V gene: TRBV6-5
J gene: TRBJ1-1
D gene: -
clone size: -

CDR3 DNA: TGTGCCAGCTCTACAGGGGGCATGGACACTGAAGCTTTCTTT
CDR3 protein: CASSTGGMDTEAFF
V gene: TRBV18
J gene: TRBJ1-1
D gene: TRBD1
clone size: -

CDR3 DNA: TGTGCCAGCAGTTTAATGCTAGCGCTTAGCACAGATACGCAGTATTTT
CDR3 protein: CASSLMLALSTDTQYF
V gene: TRBV28
J gene: TRBJ2-3
D gene: -
clone size: -

CDR3 DNA: TGTGCCAGCGGTCTAGGAGGCAGCATGCTAGAGCAGTACTTC
CDR3 protein: CASGLGGSMLEQYF
V gene: TRBV6-1
J gene: TRBJ2-7
D gene: -
clone size: -

CDR3 DNA: TGTGCCAGCAGCCGACAGGGGGGGAACACCGGGGAGCTGTTTTTT
CDR3 protein: CASSRQGGNTGELFF
V gene: TRBV2
J gene: TRBJ2-2
D gene: TRBD1
clone size: -

CDR3 DNA: TGCAGCGTTGAGATGTCTCCGGGACTAGCCGGCAATGAGCAGTTCTTC
CDR3 protein: CSVEMSPGLAGNEQFF
V gene: TRBV29-1
J gene: TRBJ2-1
D gene: TRBD2
clone size: -

CDR3 DNA: TGTGCCAGTAGATCCGCCCGGGACGGCAATGAAAAACTGTTTTTT
CDR3 protein: CASRSARDGNEKLFF
V gene: TRBV19
J gene: TRBJ1-4
D gene: -
clone size: once

CDR3 DNA: TGTGCCGGAGAAGCTCGGGACAGGTTCTACGAGCAGTACTTC
CDR3 protein: CAGEARDRFYEQYF
V gene: TRBV19
J gene: TRBJ2-7
D gene: TRBD1
clone size: -

CDR3 DNA: TGCGCCAGCAGCCTACATGCGGATACGCAGTATTTT
CDR3 protein: CASSLHADTQYF
V gene: TRBV5-1
J gene: TRBJ2-3
D gene: -
clone size: -

CDR3 DNA: TGTGCCAGCTCACCACTAGGGGGCCCCTATGCAACCAAAAACATTCAGTACTTC
CDR3 protein: CASSPLGGPYATKNIQYF
V gene: TRBV18
J gene: TRBJ2-4
D gene: TRBD1
clone size: -

CDR3 DNA: TGTGCCAGCAGTCCTTATGGACAGCGCTATGGCTACACCTTC
CDR3 protein: CASSPYGQRYGYTF
V gene: TRBV28
J gene: TRBJ1-2
D gene: -
clone size: few

CDR3 DNA: TGTGCCAGCAGCCGAGGGGGGCCCGGGGAGCTGTTTTTT
CDR3 protein: CASSRGGPGELFF
V gene: TRBV4-2
J gene: TRBJ2-2
D gene: -
clone size: -

CDR3 DNA: TGCAGCGTGGGACAGGGCGAGAACACTGAAGCTTTCTTT
CDR3 protein: CSVGQGENTEAFF
V gene: TRBV29-1
J gene: TRBJ1-1
D gene: TRBD1
clone size: -

CDR3 DNA: TGTGCCAGCAGTTACGGGACGAGGTCTACAGGAAACACCATATATTTT
CDR3 protein: CASSYGTRSTGNTIYF
V gene: TRBV6-5
J gene: TRBJ1-3
D gene: -
clone size: -

CDR3 DNA: TGTGCCAGCACGAGCGGGAGTGTCTACAATGAGCAGTTCTTC
CDR3 protein: CASTSGSVYNEQFF
V gene: TRBV14
J gene: TRBJ2-1
D gene: TRBD2
clone size: once

CDR3 DNA: TGTGCCGGAAGGACCTTCGGGGAGACCCAGTACTTC
CDR3 protein: CAGRTFGETQYF
V gene: TRBV6-1
J gene: TRBJ2-5
D gene: -
clone size: -